This T cell receptor (beta chain) stems from a study of blood T cell repertoires in COVID-19. In the original analysis: Estimates of nucleated cell counts were drawn from the amplification of reference gene primers. The repertoire was sequenced with immunoSEQ multiplex PCR; TCRdb's copy has only in-frame clones and lacks some. V, J and clone size were drawn from that table, and D and trimming were deduced from the DNA. The sample lists roughly 290,000 clones; about 85% were seen once. The CDR3 consists of 14 residues. Trimming took off 1 base at V and 1 base at J, with 4 bases between the two ends. Germline V gene data show CDR1 as LNHDA and CDR2 as SQIVND (reference sequence). This clone has a handful of counts. The same CDR3 is also encoded by other DNA sequences in this sample.

The chain joins TRBV19 to TRBJ2-2; D is ambiguous. Sequencing was performed on peripheral blood. This clonotype originated in a woman between 45 and 65 years old with active or convalescent COVID-19. The CDR3 protein is CASSIGGNTGELFF. As DNA, the CDR3 is TGTGCCAGTAGTATAGGCGGGAACACCGGGGAGCTGTTTTTT.